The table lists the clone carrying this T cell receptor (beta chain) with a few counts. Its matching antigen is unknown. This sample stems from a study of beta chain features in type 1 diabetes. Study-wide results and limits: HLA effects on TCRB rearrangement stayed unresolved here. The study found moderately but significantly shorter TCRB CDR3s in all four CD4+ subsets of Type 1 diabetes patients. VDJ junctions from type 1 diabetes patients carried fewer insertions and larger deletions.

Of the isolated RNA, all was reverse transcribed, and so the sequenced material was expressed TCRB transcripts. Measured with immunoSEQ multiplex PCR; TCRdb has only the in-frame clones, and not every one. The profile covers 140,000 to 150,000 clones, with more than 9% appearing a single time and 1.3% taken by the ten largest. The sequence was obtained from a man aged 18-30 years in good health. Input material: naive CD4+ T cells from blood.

The CDR3 loop is CASIEGALSNEKLFF. In DNA, the CDR3 is TGTGCCAGCATTGAGGGCGCGCTATCTAATGAAAAACTGTTTTTT. The genes are TRBV28 and TRBJ1-4; no definite D call. V lost 7 bases and J lost 3, with 15 bases in between. The CDR3 has 15 residues. Germline CDR1 and CDR2: MDHEN and SYDVKM.